The TCR beta chain under discussion was sequenced for a study of T cell changes during pregnancy in multiple sclerosis. Germline V gene data show CDR1 as LNHDA and CDR2 as SQIVND (reference sequence). The CDR3 runs 17 residues. Trimming left V 7 bases short and J 1 base short, with 19 bases between. Sequencing used immunoSEQ multiplex PCR; TCRdb keeps in-frame clones, though not all of them. This sample has 55,000 to 85,000 clones; approximately 92% occur once, and the top ten carry around 2%. The V and J genes are TRBV19 and TRBJ2-2, with D tentatively TRBD1 (5 bases). The TCR comes from a female donor with multiple sclerosis, enrolled in a pregnancy study. Specimen: peripheral blood, collected in the second trimester of pregnancy. The CDR3 DNA reads TGTGCCAGTACCAAAAGGGGTCCGCCGCGGAACACCGGGGAGCTGTTTTTT. Encoded protein: CASTKRGPPRNTGELFF.